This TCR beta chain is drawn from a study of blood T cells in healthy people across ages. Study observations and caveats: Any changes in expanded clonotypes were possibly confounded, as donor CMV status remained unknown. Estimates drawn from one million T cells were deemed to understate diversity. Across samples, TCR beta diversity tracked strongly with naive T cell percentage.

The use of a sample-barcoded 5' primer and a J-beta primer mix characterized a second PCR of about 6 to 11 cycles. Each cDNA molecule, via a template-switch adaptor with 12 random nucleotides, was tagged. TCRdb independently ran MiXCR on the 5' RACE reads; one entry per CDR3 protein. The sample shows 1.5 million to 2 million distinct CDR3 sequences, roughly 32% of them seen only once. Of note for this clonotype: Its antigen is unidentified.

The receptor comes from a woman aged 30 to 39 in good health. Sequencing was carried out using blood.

DNA of the CDR3: TGTGCCAGCAGCGTAGGGCAGGGCTGGGAAAAACTGTTTTTT. Translating it yields CASSVGQGWEKLFF. The chain joins TRBV9 to TRBJ1-4; possibly TRBD1 for D (5 bases). Germline V CDR1 and CDR2: SGDLS, YYNGEE. Trimming stripped 0 bases from V and 8 bases from J, with 11 bases between. The CDR3 has 14 amino acids.